These T cell receptor beta chains were read from a single sample in a study of shared clonotypes between healthy human individuals. Only in-frame clones appear in the TCRdb table, and some are missing; sequencing was by immunoSEQ multiplex PCR. Of roughly 1,800,000 clones detected, about 94% appear once; the ten largest clones hold more than 0.9%. Sequenced sample: naive CD8+ T cells sorted from blood. The origin of the receptors is a young man in good health. The CDR3 runs from the conserved cysteine through the conserved F or W. D genes are given only for firm matches. Only some rows state a clone size, as once, few, many or a class for expanded clones.

.,TRBV27,TRBJ1-5,.,CASSFRGGQPQHF,TGTGCCAGCAGTTTTAGAGGCGGTCAGCCCCAGCATTTT
.,TRBV4-1,TRBJ2-1,.,CASSQDGFLGPHNEQFF,TGCGCCAGCAGCCAAGATGGGTTCCTGGGGCCCCACAATGAGCAGTTCTTC
.,TRBV5-1,TRBJ2-7,.,CASSLASGYEQYF,TGCGCCAGCAGCTTGGCGAGCGGGTACGAGCAGTACTTC
.,TRBV7-9,TRBJ1-1,.,CASSPYVGEIDAEAFF,TGTGCCAGCAGCCCCTACGTCGGGGAGATTGACGCTGAAGCTTTCTTT
.,TRBV7-9,TRBJ2-1,.,CASSSTVLGDGRTNEQFF,TGTGCCAGCAGCTCTACCGTGTTGGGCGATGGTCGTACCAATGAGCAGTTCTTC
TRBD1,TRBV2,TRBJ1-2,.,CASSDTGAGYTF,TGTGCCAGCAGTGATACAGGGGCCGGCTACACCTTC
TRBD1,TRBV6-5,TRBJ1-6,.,CASSLDRVDYHLHF,TGTGCCAGCAGTCTAGACAGGGTAGATTATCACCTCCACTTT
TRBD2,TRBV4-1,TRBJ2-1,.,CASGLLSGIYNEQFF,TGCGCCAGCGGGTTATTAAGCGGGATTTACAATGAGCAGTTCTTC
TRBD2,TRBV27,TRBJ2-1,.,CASSFEAGAGGHEQFF,TGTGCCAGCAGTTTTGAGGCGGGAGCCGGTGGGCATGAGCAGTTCTTC
.,TRBV10-2,TRBJ1-1,.,CASGEGGWTEAFF,TGCGCCAGCGGGGAGGGAGGGTGGACTGAAGCTTTCTTT
TRBD1,TRBV5-8,TRBJ2-2,once,CASFLRDRVRPDTGELFF,TGTGCCAGCTTTCTCCGGGACAGGGTGAGGCCGGACACCGGGGAGCTGTTTTTT
TRBD2,TRBV2,TRBJ2-2,.,CASSEEGLAANTGELFF,TGTGCCAGCAGTGAGGAGGGACTAGCGGCGAACACCGGGGAGCTGTTTTTT
TRBD1,TRBV15,TRBJ1-6,.,CATSQRRDSSPLHF,TGTGCCACCAGCCAAAGGAGGGACAGTTCACCCCTCCACTTT
.,TRBV4-3,TRBJ2-7,.,CASSQDGAGYEQYF,TGCGCCAGCAGCCAAGACGGAGCAGGGTACGAGCAGTACTTC
.,TRBV28,TRBJ1-1,.,CASRLGRAALPEAFF,TGTGCCAGCAGGTTAGGACGCGCCGCCCTACCTGAAGCTTTCTTT
.,TRBV11-2,TRBJ1-2,.,CASSLLALSGYGYTF,TGTGCCAGCAGCTTACTCGCCCTGAGTGGCTATGGCTACACCTTC
TRBD2,TRBV14,TRBJ2-1,.,CASSPAAREGHNEQFF,TGTGCCAGCAGCCCCGCCGCCCGGGAGGGCCACAATGAGCAGTTCTTC
.,TRBV9,TRBJ2-2,.,CASSPGGAELFF,TGTGCCAGCAGCCCCGGGGGCGCGGAGCTGTTTTTT
TRBD1,TRBV7-9,TRBJ2-7,.,CASSFLDRGPYEQYF,TGTGCCAGCAGCTTTCTGGACAGGGGGCCCTACGAGCAGTACTTC
.,TRBV5-1,TRBJ2-7,.,CASSLVSGTVEQYF,TGCGCCAGCAGCTTGGTGTCCGGGACGGTCGAGCAGTACTTC
TRBD1,TRBV29-1,TRBJ2-6,.,CSVVPGTGSGTGANVLTF,TGCAGCGTTGTACCCGGGACAGGATCGGGTACTGGGGCCAACGTCCTGACTTTC
.,TRBV27,TRBJ2-1,once,CASSLLAVSSYNEQFF,TGTGCCAGCAGTTTGTTAGCGGTGAGCTCCTACAATGAGCAGTTCTTC
.,TRBV15,TRBJ2-7,.,CATSRPPLYEQYF,TGTGCCACCAGCAGACCTCCCCTATACGAGCAGTACTTC
.,TRBV6-1,TRBJ2-5,.,CASSGFDREGETQYF,TGTGCCAGCAGTGGATTCGACAGGGAGGGAGAGACCCAGTACTTC
TRBD2,TRBV7-9,TRBJ2-2,.,CASSLASGRSGTGELFF,TGTGCCAGCAGCTTAGCTAGCGGGAGATCGGGCACCGGGGAGCTGTTTTTT
.,TRBV6-6,TRBJ2-7,.,CAGGSWDEQYF,TGTGCCGGGGGGTCGTGGGACGAGCAGTACTTC
.,TRBV7-9,TRBJ2-5,.,CASSVRDTGTQYF,TGTGCCAGCAGCGTCCGGGACACCGGGACCCAGTACTTC
.,TRBV2,TRBJ2-3,.,CASSEGGGTSTDTQYF,TGTGCCAGCAGTGAAGGTGGGGGAACAAGCACAGATACGCAGTATTTT
TRBD2,TRBV29-1,TRBJ2-2,.,CSVEGGTSGRAVSTGELFF,TGCAGCGTTGAAGGGGGGACTAGCGGGAGGGCCGTTAGCACCGGGGAGCTGTTTTTT
TRBD2,TRBV7-9,TRBJ2-1,.,CASSPSASGRMNEQFF,TGTGCCAGCAGTCCCAGCGCTAGCGGGAGGATGAATGAGCAGTTCTTC
.,TRBV7-6,TRBJ2-7,.,CASSPSNSVFYEQYF,TGTGCCAGCAGCCCCTCCAACAGCGTTTTCTACGAGCAGTACTTC
TRBD1,TRBV5-6,TRBJ2-1,.,CASSFEGGAYNEQFF,TGTGCCAGCAGCTTTGAAGGGGGCGCATACAATGAGCAGTTCTTC
.,TRBV6-6,TRBJ1-1,.,CASSYGEGDTEAFF,TGTGCCAGCAGTTACGGGGAGGGGGACACTGAAGCTTTCTTT
.,TRBV6-1,TRBJ1-6,.,CASSEWEGVTYNSPLHF,TGTGCCAGCAGTGAATGGGAGGGGGTGACCTATAATTCACCCCTCCACTTT
.,TRBV7-9,TRBJ1-1,.,CASSPNSGGAAFF,TGTGCCAGCAGCCCCAATTCGGGTGGGGCAGCTTTCTTT
.,TRBV6-5,TRBJ2-2,.,CASRGDTGELFF,TGTGCCAGCAGAGGAGACACCGGGGAGCTGTTTTTT
TRBD2,TRBV6-1,TRBJ2-1,.,CASSETTSGTYNEQFF,TGTGCCAGCAGTGAAACTACTAGCGGGACATACAATGAGCAGTTCTTC
.,TRBV30,TRBJ2-7,.,CAWSNYRTGSYEQYF,TGTGCCTGGAGCAACTACCGAACAGGGAGCTACGAGCAGTACTTC
.,TRBV7-8,TRBJ1-1,.,CASSSQVYTEAFF,TGTGCCAGCAGCTCGCAGGTTTACACTGAAGCTTTCTTT
.,TRBV12-5,TRBJ2-7,.,CASGLTDEGPYYEQYF,TGTGCTAGTGGTTTGACGGACGAAGGGCCTTACTACGAGCAGTACTTC
TRBD2,TRBV19,TRBJ2-7,.,CASSLGEGNEQYF,TGTGCCAGTAGTCTAGGGGAGGGGAACGAGCAGTACTTC
.,TRBV19,TRBJ2-2,once,CASSIAAGPGELFF,TGTGCCAGTAGTATAGCTGCGGGTCCCGGGGAGCTGTTTTTT
TRBD2,TRBV27,TRBJ2-1,.,CASSEGLAGVYEQFF,TGTGCCAGCAGTGAAGGCCTAGCGGGAGTCTATGAGCAGTTCTTC
TRBD2,TRBV25-1,TRBJ2-2,.,CASSDRGRGRVGELFF,TGTGCCAGCAGTGATCGCGGTCGCGGGAGAGTGGGGGAGCTGTTTTTT
TRBD2,TRBV4-1,TRBJ2-1,.,CASSQYTSGGVYNEQFF,TGCGCCAGCAGCCAATATACTAGCGGGGGGGTCTACAATGAGCAGTTCTTC